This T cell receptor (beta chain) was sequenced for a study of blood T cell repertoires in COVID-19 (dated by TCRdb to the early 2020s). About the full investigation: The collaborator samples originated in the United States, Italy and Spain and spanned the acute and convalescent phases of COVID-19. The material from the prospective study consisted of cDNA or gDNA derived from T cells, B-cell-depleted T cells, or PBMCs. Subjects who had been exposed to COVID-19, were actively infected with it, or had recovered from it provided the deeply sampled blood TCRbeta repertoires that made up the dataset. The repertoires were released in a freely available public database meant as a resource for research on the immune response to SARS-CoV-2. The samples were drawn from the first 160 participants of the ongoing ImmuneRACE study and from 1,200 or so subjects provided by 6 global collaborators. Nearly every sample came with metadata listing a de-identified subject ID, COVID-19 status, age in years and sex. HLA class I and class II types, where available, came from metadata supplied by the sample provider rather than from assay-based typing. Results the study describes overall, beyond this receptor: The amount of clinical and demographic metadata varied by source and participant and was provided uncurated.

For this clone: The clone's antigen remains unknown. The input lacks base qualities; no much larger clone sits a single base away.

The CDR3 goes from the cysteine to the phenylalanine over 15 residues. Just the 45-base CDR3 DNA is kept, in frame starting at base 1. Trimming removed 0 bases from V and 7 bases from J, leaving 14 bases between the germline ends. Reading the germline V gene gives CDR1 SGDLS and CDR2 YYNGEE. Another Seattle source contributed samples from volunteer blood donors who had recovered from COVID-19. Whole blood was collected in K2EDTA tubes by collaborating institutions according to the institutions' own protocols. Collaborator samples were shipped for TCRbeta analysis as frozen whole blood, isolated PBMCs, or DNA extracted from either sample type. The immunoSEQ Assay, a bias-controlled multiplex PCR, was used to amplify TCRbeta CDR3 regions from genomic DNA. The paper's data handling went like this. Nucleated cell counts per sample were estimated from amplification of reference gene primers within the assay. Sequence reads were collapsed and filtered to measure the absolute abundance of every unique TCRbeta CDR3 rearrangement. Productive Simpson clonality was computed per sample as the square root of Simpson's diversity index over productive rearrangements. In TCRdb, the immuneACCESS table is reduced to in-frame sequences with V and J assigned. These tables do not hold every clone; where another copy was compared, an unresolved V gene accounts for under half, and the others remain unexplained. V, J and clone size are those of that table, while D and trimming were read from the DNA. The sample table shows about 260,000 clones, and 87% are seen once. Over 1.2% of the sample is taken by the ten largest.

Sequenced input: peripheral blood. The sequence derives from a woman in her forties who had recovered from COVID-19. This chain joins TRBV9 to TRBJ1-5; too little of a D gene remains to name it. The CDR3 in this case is CASSVEVGTGQPQHF. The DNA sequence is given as TGTGCCAGCAGCGTAGAAGTGGGAACGGGACAGCCCCAGCATTTT.